A selection of T cell receptor beta chains follows, all from one sample in a study of blood T cell repertoires in COVID-19. Only in-frame clones appear in the TCRdb table, and some are missing; sequencing was by immunoSEQ multiplex PCR. The table has some 400,000 clones, more than 75% seen once. What was sequenced was peripheral blood. The receptors come from a woman under 40 with COVID-19, enrolled during active disease. The CDR3 runs from the conserved cysteine through the conserved F or W. The order of the fields is D gene, J gene, V gene, clone size, CDR3 length, CDR3 DNA, CDR3 protein. The D gene is left open where the match is weak. Rows may omit the clone size; those that give it use once, few, many or a size class.

.	TRBJ1-6	TRBV2	.	16	TGTGCCAGCATTCCTGGGGGAGGGGCCGGGAATTCACCCCTCCACTTT	CASIPGGGAGNSPLHF
TRBD1	TRBJ1-1	TRBV2	.	12	TGTGCCAGTGACAGGGGCCGCGGCGAAGCTTTCTTT	CASDRGRGEAFF
.	TRBJ1-5	TRBV28	.	16	TGTGCCAGCAGTGAACAGGTCCCTGGGGCCAATCAGCCCCAGCATTTT	CASSEQVPGANQPQHF
.	TRBJ1-5	TRBV6-1	once	16	TGTGCCAGCAGTGACATGACTGGAATTGGCAATCAGCCCCAGCATTTT	CASSDMTGIGNQPQHF
TRBD2	TRBJ2-1	TRBV2	.	14	TGTGCCAGGGGACTAGCGGCCATCGGGGATGAGCAGTTCTTC	CARGLAAIGDEQFF
.	TRBJ2-7	TRBV25-1	many	16	TGTGCCAGCAGTGGATGGGGACACCTCCCCCCCTACGAGCAGTACTTC	CASSGWGHLPPYEQYF
.	TRBJ1-1	TRBV7-9	.	13	TGTGCCAGCAGCCAACTCCGGGGGATCGAGGCTTTCTTT	CASSQLRGIEAFF
.	TRBJ2-3	TRBV5-4	.	11	TGTGCCAGCAGCCTAGGAGATACGCAGTATTTT	CASSLGDTQYF
TRBD1	TRBJ1-4	TRBV28	.	14	TGTGCCAGCAGGACCAGGGGGCTGGGTGAAAAACTGTTTTTT	CASRTRGLGEKLFF
TRBD1	TRBJ2-1	TRBV5-1	.	18	TGCGCCAGCAGCCCAGGGACAGGGGGCAAGAATTCCTACAATGAGCAGTTCTTC	CASSPGTGGKNSYNEQFF
.	TRBJ2-7	TRBV5-6	.	15	TGTGCCAGCAGCTTGGGACAGACCGTAACCTACGAGCAGTACTTC	CASSLGQTVTYEQYF
TRBD1	TRBJ1-6	TRBV9	.	15	TGTGCCAGCAGCGTAGGGGGTCAGGGGGATTCACCCCTCCACTTT	CASSVGGQGDSPLHF
.	TRBJ2-7	TRBV28	.	14	TGTGCCATCTGGGGGACAAGGAGTCCCTACGAGCAGTACTTC	CAIWGTRSPYEQYF